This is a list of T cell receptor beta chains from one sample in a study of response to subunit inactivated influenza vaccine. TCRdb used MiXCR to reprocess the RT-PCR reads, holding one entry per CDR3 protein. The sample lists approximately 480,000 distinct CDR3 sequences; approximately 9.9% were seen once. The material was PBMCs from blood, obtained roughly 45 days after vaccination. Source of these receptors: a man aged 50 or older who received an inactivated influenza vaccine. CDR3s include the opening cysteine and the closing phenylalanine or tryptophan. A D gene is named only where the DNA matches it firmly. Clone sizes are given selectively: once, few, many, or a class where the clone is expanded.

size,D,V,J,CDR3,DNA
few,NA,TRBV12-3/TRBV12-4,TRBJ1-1,CASSLAEQGYTEAFF,TGTGCCAGCAGTTTAGCTGAGCAGGGCTACACTGAAGCTTTCTTT
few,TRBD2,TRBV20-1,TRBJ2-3,CSASLQTSGGGYTQYF,TGCAGTGCTAGTCTCCAGACTAGCGGGGGCGGGTATACGCAGTATTTT
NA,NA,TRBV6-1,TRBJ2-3,CASNKGGTPSTDTQYF,TGTGCCAGCAATAAAGGAGGGACCCCCAGCACAGATACGCAGTATTTT
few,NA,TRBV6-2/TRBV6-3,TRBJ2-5,CASSPRGTGQETQYF,TGTGCCAGCAGTCCCAGGGGAACGGGCCAAGAGACCCAGTACTTC
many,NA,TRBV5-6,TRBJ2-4,CASSSRFGGENIQYF,TGTGCCAGCAGCTCTCGATTTGGGGGAGAAAACATTCAGTACTTC
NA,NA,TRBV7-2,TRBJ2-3,CASSLAYVGGEDTQYF,TGTGCCAGCAGCTTAGCGTATGTCGGAGGGGAAGATACGCAGTATTTT
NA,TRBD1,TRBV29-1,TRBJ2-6,CSVALGTGAGANVLTF,TGCAGCGTTGCCTTGGGGACAGGGGCTGGGGCCAACGTCCTGACTTTC
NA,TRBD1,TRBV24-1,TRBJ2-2,CATSASDRGNTGELFF,TGTGCCACCAGTGCCTCGGACAGGGGGAACACCGGGGAGCTGTTTTTT
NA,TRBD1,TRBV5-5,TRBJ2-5,CASSFGDRGHETQYF,TGTGCCAGCAGCTTTGGGGACAGGGGGCACGAGACCCAGTACTTC
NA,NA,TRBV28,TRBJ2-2,CASSLLKTNTGELFF,TGTGCCAGCAGTTTATTAAAAACGAACACCGGGGAGCTGTTTTTT
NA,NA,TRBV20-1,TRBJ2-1,CSAYTGAYNEQFF,TGCAGTGCTTATACCGGGGCCTACAATGAGCAGTTCTTC
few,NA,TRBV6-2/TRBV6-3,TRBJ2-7,CATEGRAREQYF,TGTGCCACCGAGGGCCGGGCTCGGGAGCAGTACTTC
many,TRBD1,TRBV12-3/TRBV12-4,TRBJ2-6,CASSLGTGNPGANVLTF,TGTGCCAGCAGTCTTGGGACAGGGAACCCTGGGGCCAACGTCCTGACTTTC
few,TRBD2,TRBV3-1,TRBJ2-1,CASSHGLAETYNEQFF,TGTGCCAGCAGCCACGGACTAGCGGAAACCTACAATGAGCAGTTCTTC
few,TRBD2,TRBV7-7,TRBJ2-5,CASSLGRGGAETQYF,TGTGCTAGCAGCTTAGGGCGCGGGGGGGCGGAGACCCAGTACTTC
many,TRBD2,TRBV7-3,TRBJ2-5,CASSPGGLAGRRETQYF,TGTGCCAGCAGCCCCGGGGGACTAGCGGGAAGGAGGGAGACCCAGTACTTC
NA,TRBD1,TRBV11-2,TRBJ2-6,CASSSLDRAPGANVLTF,TGTGCCAGCAGCTCCCTGGACAGGGCCCCTGGGGCCAACGTCCTGACTTTC
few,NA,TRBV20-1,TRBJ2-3,CSASEGHLRDTQYF,TGCAGTGCTAGTGAAGGACACCTGCGGGATACGCAGTATTTT
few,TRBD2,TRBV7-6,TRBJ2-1,CASSPHWGLNNEQFF,TGTGCCAGCAGCCCCCACTGGGGACTAAACAATGAGCAGTTCTTC
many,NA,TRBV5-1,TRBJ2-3,CASSLGHTDTQYF,TGCGCCAGCAGCTTGGGACACACAGATACGCAGTATTTT
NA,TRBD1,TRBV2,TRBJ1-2,CASSDVDRDVGYTF,TGTGCCAGCAGTGATGTTGACAGGGACGTTGGCTACACCTTC
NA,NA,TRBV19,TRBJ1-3,CASSTADRASGNTIYF,TGTGCCAGTAGTACCGCCGATAGGGCCTCTGGAAACACCATATATTTT
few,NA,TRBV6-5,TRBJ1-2,CASSFSTLPLNYGYTF,TGTGCCAGCAGTTTTTCGACCCTACCACTAAACTATGGCTACACCTTC
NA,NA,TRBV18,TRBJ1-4,CASSPAKGSSTNEKLFF,TGTGCCAGCTCACCGGCTAAGGGATCCTCAACTAATGAAAAACTGTTTTTT
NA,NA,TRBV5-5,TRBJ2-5,CASSSWTPQETQYF,TGTGCCAGCAGCTCGTGGACACCTCAAGAGACCCAGTACTTC
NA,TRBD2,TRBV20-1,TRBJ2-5,CSARDWSSGGRGF,TGCAGTGCTAGAGATTGGTCTAGCGGGGGCCGGGGCTTC
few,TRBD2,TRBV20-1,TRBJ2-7,CSARDLAGTYEQYF,TGCAGTGCTAGAGATTTAGCGGGAACCTACGAGCAGTACTTC
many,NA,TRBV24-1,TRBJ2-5,CATSDFRGGGETQYF,TGTGCCACCAGTGATTTCCGCGGGGGCGGTGAGACCCAGTACTTC
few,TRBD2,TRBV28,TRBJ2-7,CASSGTSGTSLVRVYEQYF,TGTGCCAGCAGCGGGACTAGCGGGACCTCTTTGGTTAGAGTATACGAGCAGTACTTC
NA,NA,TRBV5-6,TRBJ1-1,CASSLSSLITEAFF,TGTGCCAGCAGCTTGAGTTCGCTTATCACTGAAGCTTTCTTT
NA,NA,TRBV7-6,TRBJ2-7,CASIRGYEQYF,TGTGCCAGCATTCGGGGTTACGAGCAGTACTTC
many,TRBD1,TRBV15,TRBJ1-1,CATSRDAGGWDTEAFF,TGTGCCACCAGCAGAGATGCAGGGGGGTGGGACACTGAAGCTTTCTTT
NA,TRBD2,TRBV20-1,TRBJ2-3,CSARSTSGSGTDTQYF,TGCAGTGCTAGGTCTACTAGCGGGTCTGGCACAGATACGCAGTATTTT
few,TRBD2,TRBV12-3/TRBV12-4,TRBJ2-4,CASTQAGGPNIQYF,TGTGCCAGCACCCAAGCGGGAGGGCCGAACATTCAGTACTTC
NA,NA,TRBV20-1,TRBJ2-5,CSARPLDSTHQETQYF,TGCAGTGCTAGGCCCCTCGACTCGACCCACCAAGAGACCCAGTACTTC
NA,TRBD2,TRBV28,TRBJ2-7,CAASGRAGYEQYF,TGTGCCGCTAGCGGGAGGGCGGGCTACGAGCAGTACTTC
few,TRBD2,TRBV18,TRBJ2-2,CASSPPQRLAGGDGELFF,TGTGCCAGCTCACCCCCTCAGAGACTAGCGGGAGGTGACGGGGAGCTGTTTTTT
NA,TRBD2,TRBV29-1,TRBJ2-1,CSVGRGLASFNEQFF,TGCAGCGTCGGGAGGGGACTAGCCTCATTCAATGAGCAGTTCTTC
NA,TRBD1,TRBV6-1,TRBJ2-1,CASSRYLRDRNNEQFF,TGTGCCAGCAGTCGCTACCTCCGGGACAGAAACAATGAGCAGTTCTTC
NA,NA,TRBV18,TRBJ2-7,CASSPVREEQYF,TGTGCCAGCTCACCAGTAAGAGAGGAGCAGTACTTC
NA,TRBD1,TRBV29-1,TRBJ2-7,CSVKRTGTYEQYF,TGCAGTGTCAAGAGGACAGGGACCTACGAGCAGTACTTC
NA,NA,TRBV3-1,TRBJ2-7,CASSQDPLTKQYF,TGTGCCAGCAGCCAAGATCCCCTGACCAAGCAGTACTTC
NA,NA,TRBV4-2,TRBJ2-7,CARNLGHIYEQYF,TGTGCCAGGAATCTTGGACACATCTACGAGCAGTACTTC
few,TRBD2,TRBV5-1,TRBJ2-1,CASSSRPLQRETYEQFF,TGCGCCAGCAGCAGCCGGCCCCTGCAGCGGGAGACCTATGAGCAGTTCTTC
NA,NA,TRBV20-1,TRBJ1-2,CSALPPPGYTF,TGCAGTGCTTTGCCCCCCCCTGGCTACACCTTC
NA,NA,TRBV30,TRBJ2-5,CAWSVRGHGKTQYF,TGTGCCTGGAGTGTACGGGGGCATGGGAAGACCCAGTACTTC
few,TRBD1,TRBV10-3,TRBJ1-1,CAIRGDRGGNTEAFF,TGTGCCATCAGGGGGGACAGGGGGGGGAACACTGAAGCTTTCTTT
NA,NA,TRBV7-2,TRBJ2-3,CASSLAKGYGDTQYF,TGTGCCAGCAGCTTAGCCAAAGGGTATGGCGATACGCAGTATTTT